One T cell receptor beta chain is described in this entry. This clonotype was counted many times. The antigen it recognizes is unknown. Qualities for individual bases were not recorded, and no much larger clone is one base off. The sample's time point label, in plain terms: sample taken at primary tumor resection. For TCR sequencing, whole RNA was extracted from tumor and nontumor lung tissue, or from cryopreserved PBMC samples, and no cell sorting was done. The donors were around 69 patients from the lung TRACERx cohort who had early-stage, untreated non-small cell lung cancer. Patients were selected for TCR sequencing only if sufficient RNA was available from at least two tumor regions. The sample comes from a study of spatial heterogeneity in lung cancer (dated by TCRdb to about 2019). With respect to the entire study: Beta-chain transcripts were consistently detected in greater numbers than alpha-chain transcripts, which likely reflects a higher abundance of beta-chain transcripts. In the raw uncorrected reads, each unique combination of TCR and UMI appeared more than ten times on average. The study quantitatively compared TCR alpha and beta repertoires across multiple tumor regions, matched nontumor lung and blood in non-small cell lung cancer. TCR repertoire features were related to nonsynonymous mutation counts determined by whole-exome sequencing of tumor tissue. At surgery, both alpha and beta chains were TCR-sequenced in some 220 tumor regions, about 61 matched nontumor lung samples and around 50 PBMC samples.

A distance of 10 bases separates the germline ends of V and J, which lose 6 bases and 2 bases respectively. From the germline V gene (reference sequence), CDR1 is DFQATT and CDR2 is SNEGSKA. Spanning cysteine to phenylalanine, the CDR3 consists of 12 amino acids. Of the read, only the CDR3 DNA is kept; its 36 bases are in frame from base 1. On the study overall, not on this receptor specifically: Confirming at a functional level the hypothesis that regional TCRs recognize regional mutations was considered to require additional single-cell paired TCR alpha and beta sequencing. Ubiquitous expanded tumor TCRs showed up in blood more often at tumor resection than at routine follow-up.

Library preparation employed 5' RACE. The sequencing machine was a NextSeq 500. The TCR library protocol attached a unique molecular identifier to each TCR cDNA molecule to allow correction of PCR and sequencing errors. Per the original workflow: TCR identification, UMI-based error correction and CDR3 extraction were all carried out with Decombinator tools. Expanded TCRs were defined as those above a frequency of 2 per 1,000, corresponding to the top 1% of the tumor frequency distribution. Rényi diversity was computed with the R vegan package after subsampling each repertoire 100 times to 5,000 TCRs. CDR3 similarity networks were built from amino acid triplet string-kernel similarity, with CDR3s being connected when pairwise similarity was above 0.82. Using fastp at Q25 and MiXCR, TCRdb reprocessed the public reads and kept productive beta chains. Records with the same CDR3 protein are collapsed into one entry carrying the most frequent genes and DNA. TCRdb, not the original authors, processed these V and J calls. The sample profile shows some 10,000 distinct CDR3 sequences; around 9.3% of them were found once. Together, the top ten hold 20% to 30% of the sample.

This material consisted of PBMCs, taken at surgery. The receptor chain draws on TRBV20-1 and TRBJ1-1; D gene: possibly TRBD1, on 6 matching bases. The TCR sequence derives from a male donor with early-stage non-small cell lung cancer. The CDR3 region has the sequence CSARTVNTEAFF. In nucleotides, the sequence is TGCAGTGCCAGGACAGTAAACACTGAAGCTTTCTTT.